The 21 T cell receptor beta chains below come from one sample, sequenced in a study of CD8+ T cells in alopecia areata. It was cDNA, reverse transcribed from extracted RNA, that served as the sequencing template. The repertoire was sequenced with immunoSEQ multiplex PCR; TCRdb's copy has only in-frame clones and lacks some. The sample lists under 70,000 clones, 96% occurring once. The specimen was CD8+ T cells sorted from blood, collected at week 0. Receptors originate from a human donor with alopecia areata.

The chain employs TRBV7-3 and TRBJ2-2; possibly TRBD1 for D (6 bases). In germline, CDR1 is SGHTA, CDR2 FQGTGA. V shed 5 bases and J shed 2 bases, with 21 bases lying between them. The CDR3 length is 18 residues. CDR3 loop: CASSLHPFAGANTGELFF. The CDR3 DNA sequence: TGTGCCAGCAGCCTCCACCCCTTCGCAGGGGCCAACACCGGGGAGCTGTTTTTT.

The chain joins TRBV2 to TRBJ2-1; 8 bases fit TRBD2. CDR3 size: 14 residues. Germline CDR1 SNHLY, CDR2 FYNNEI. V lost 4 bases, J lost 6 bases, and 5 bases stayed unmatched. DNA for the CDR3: TGTGCCAGCAGTGGAAGGACTAGCTTCAATGAGCAGTTCTTC. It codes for CASSGRTSFNEQFF.

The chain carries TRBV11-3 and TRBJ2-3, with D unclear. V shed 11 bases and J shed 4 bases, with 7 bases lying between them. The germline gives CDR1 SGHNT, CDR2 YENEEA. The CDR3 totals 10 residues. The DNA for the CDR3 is TGTGCCCCTGGGTCAGATACGCAGTATTTT. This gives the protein CAPGSDTQYF.

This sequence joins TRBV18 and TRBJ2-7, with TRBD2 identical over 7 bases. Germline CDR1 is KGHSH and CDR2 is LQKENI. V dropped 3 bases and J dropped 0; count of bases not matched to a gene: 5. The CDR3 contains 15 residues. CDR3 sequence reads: CASSPGGLSSYEQYF. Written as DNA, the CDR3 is TGTGCCAGCTCACCCGGGGGACTAAGCTCCTACGAGCAGTACTTC.

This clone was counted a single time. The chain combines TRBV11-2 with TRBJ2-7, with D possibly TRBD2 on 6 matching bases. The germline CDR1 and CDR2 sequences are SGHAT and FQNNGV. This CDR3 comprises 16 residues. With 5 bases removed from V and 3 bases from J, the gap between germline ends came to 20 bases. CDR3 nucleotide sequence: TGTGCCAGCAGCCCCCGGCGGGGAGTAACTCACTACGAGCAGTACTTC. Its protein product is CASSPRRGVTHYEQYF.

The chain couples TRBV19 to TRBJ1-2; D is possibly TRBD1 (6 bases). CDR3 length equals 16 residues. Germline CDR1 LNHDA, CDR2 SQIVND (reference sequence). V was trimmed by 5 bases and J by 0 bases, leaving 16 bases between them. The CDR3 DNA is TGTGCCAGTAGTTCATGGACAGTTGCGGCTAACTATGGCTACACCTTC. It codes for CASSSWTVAANYGYTF.

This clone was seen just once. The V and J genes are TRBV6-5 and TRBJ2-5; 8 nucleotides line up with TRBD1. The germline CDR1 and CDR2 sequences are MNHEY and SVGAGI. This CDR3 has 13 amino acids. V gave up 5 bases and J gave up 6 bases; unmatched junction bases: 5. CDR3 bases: TGTGCCAGCAGTCTCCGGACAGGGCAGACCCAGTACTTC. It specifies CASSLRTGQTQYF.

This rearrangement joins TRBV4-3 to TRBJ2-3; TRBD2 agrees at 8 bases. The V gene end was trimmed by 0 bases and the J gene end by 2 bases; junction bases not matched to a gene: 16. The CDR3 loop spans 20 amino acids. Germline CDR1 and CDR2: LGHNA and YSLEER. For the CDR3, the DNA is TGCGCCAGCAGCCAAGATGAATTTGATGCAAGCGGGGGACCCACAGATACGCAGTATTTT. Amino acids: CASSQDEFDASGGPTDTQYF.

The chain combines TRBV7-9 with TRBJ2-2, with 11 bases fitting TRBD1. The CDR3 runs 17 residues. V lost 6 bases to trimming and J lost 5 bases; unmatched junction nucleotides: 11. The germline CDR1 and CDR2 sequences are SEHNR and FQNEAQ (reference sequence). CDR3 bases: TGTGCCAGCAGTTCCATCAGCGGGACAGGGGGTACCGGGGAGCTGTTTTTT. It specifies CASSSISGTGGTGELFF.

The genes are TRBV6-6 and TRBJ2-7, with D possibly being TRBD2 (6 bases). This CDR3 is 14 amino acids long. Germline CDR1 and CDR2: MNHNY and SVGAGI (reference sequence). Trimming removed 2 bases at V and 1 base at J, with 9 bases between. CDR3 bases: TGTGCCAGCAGTTACGCCGGGACTTCCTACGAGCAGTACTTC. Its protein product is CASSYAGTSYEQYF.

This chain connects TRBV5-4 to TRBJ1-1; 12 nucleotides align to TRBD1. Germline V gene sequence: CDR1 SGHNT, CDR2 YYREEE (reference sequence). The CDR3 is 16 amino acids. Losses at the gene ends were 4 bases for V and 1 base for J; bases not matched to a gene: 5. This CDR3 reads CASSNRDRGRNTEAFF. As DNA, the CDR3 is TGTGCCAGCAGCAACCGGGACAGGGGGCGGAACACTGAAGCTTTCTTT.

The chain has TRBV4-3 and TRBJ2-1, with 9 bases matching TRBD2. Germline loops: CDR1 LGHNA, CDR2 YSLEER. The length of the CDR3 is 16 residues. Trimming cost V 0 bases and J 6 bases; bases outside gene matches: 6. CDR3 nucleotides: TGCGCCAGCAGCCAAGATCGGAGCGGGGGGTTCAATGAGCAGTTCTTC. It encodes CASSQDRSGGFNEQFF.

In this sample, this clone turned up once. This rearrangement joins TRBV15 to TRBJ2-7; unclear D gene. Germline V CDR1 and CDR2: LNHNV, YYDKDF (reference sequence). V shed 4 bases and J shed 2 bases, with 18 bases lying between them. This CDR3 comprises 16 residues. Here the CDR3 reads CATSNPPGPPTYEQYF. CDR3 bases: TGTGCCACCAGCAACCCACCCGGACCGCCAACCTACGAGCAGTACTTC.

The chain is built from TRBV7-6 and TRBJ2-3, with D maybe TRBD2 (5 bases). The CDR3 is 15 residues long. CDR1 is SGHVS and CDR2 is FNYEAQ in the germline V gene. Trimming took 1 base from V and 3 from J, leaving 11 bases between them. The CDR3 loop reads CASSLGGGLTDTQYF. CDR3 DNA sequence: TGTGCCAGCAGCTTAGGAGGTGGACTGACAGATACGCAGTATTTT.

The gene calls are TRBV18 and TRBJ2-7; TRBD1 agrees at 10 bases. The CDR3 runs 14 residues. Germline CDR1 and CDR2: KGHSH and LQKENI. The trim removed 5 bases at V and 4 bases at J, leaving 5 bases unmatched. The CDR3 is CASSSVDRGYEQYF. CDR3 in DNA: TGTGCCAGCTCATCTGTGGACAGGGGGTACGAGCAGTACTTC.

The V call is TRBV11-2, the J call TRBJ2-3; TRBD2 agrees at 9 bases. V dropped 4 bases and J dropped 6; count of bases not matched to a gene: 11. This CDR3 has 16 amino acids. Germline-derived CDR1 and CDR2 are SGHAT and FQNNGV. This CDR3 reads CASSSPSGGPWDTQYF. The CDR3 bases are TGTGCCAGCAGCTCCCCCAGCGGGGGGCCTTGGGATACGCAGTATTTT.

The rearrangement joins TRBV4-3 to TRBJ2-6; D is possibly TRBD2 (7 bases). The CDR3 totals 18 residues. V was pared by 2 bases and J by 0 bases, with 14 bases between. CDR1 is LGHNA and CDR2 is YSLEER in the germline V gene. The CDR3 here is CASSQWAGDYSGANVLTF. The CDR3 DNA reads TGCGCCAGCAGCCAATGGGCAGGGGACTACTCTGGGGCCAACGTCCTGACTTTC.

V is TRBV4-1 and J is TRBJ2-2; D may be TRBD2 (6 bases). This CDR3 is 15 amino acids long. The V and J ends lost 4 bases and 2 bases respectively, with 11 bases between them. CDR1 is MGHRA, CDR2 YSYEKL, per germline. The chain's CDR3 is CASSPRDFNTGELFF. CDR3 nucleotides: TGCGCCAGCAGCCCCCGGGACTTCAACACCGGGGAGCTGTTTTTT.

The CDR3 sequence is CAWRETSGVDTQYF. The CDR3 DNA sequence: TGTGCCTGGAGGGAGACTAGCGGGGTAGATACGCAGTATTTT. The rearrangement joins TRBV30 to TRBJ2-3; the match to TRBD2 covers 11 bases. Trimming took 3 bases from V and 5 from J; bases not matched to a gene: 4. The germline gives CDR1 GTSNPN, CDR2 SVGIG (reference sequence). The CDR3 is made up of 14 amino acids.

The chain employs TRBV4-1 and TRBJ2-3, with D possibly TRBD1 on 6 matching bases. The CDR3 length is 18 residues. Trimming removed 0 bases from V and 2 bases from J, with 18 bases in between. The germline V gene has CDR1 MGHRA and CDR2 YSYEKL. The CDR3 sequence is CASSQDTGQTRYTDTQYF. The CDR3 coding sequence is TGCGCCAGCAGCCAAGATACCGGACAGACAAGATACACAGATACGCAGTATTTT.

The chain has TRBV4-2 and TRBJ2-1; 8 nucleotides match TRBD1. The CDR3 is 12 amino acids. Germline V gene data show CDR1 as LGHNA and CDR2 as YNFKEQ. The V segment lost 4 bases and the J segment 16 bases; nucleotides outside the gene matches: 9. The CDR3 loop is CASSLSGTGLFF. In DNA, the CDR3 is TGTGCCAGCAGCCTATCCGGGACAGGCCTTTTCTTC.